The clone carrying this T cell receptor beta chain was detected only a few times. Antigen unknown. The CDR3 consists of 13 residues. The ends were cut back, 0 bases at V and 3 bases at J, with 6 bases in the middle. Germline V gene data show CDR1 as SGHDN and CDR2 as FVKESK. TCRdb keeps only in-frame clones here, not all; method: immunoSEQ multiplex PCR. The sample shows 45,000 to 60,000 clones, 88% of them seen only once. This sample is part of a study of OX40 agonist ivuxolimab in advanced cancers. The study, taken as a whole, reports: Clonal expansion in partial responders at 0.1-3.0 mg/kg ranked among the lowest.

Sequencing used CD4+ or CD8+ T cells sorted from blood, obtained in a trial of the OX40 agonist ivuxolimab. The chain combines TRBV14 with TRBJ2-7, with unresolved D. The receptor comes from an adult with an advanced solid tumor such as melanoma, head and neck, liver or kidney cancer. Here the CDR3 reads CASSQDRIYEQYF. The CDR3, as DNA: TGTGCCAGCAGCCAAGATAGGATCTACGAGCAGTACTTC.